The 4 T cell receptor beta chains listed next were all sequenced from one sample in a study of brain T cells in children with intractable seizures. Produced via immunoSEQ multiplex PCR; TCRdb's table is partial and in-frame only. The data hold fewer than 50,000 clones, with approximately 90% observed a single time. Specimen: peripheral blood, collected at surgery. These TCRs come from a girl aged 2 to 10 with tuberous sclerosis and intractable seizures.

This clone was recorded once. The chain uses TRBV7-6 and TRBJ2-1; D is ambiguous. Trimming pared 5 bases from V and 7 bases from J, leaving 18 bases between. Germline V lookup: CDR1 SGHVS, CDR2 FNYEAQ. CDR3 length: 15 amino acids. The CDR3 region has the DNA TGTGCCAGCAGCAAAAACACCCGATTCGGGAATGAGCAGTTCTTC. This codes for CASSKNTRFGNEQFF.

This clone was seen once. The chain carries TRBV24-1 and TRBJ2-7; D gene unclear. CDR1 is KGHDR, CDR2 SFDVKD, per germline. This CDR3 region has 12 residues. The V gene lost 5 bases and the J gene lost 4 bases, with 8 bases spanning the gap. The CDR3 nucleotides read TGTGCCACCAGTGGACCCTTTTACGAGCAGTACTTC. Protein product: CATSGPFYEQYF.

The chain employs TRBV12-3 or TRBV12-4 and TRBJ2-1, with D perhaps matching TRBD1 (8 bases). The CDR3 totals 12 residues. V shed 6 bases and J shed 14 bases, with 17 bases lying between them. The chain's CDR3 is CASRITGGDEFF. CDR3 nucleotide sequence: TGTGCCAGCAGGATCACAGGGGGGGACGAGTTCTTC.

The table lists this clone with a count of one. The chain combines TRBV5-1 with TRBJ1-2, with TRBD1 matching 8 bases. Trimming at V came to 0 bases and at J to 4 bases, leaving 2 bases not matched to a gene. The CDR3 loop spans 14 amino acids. The germline CDR1 and CDR2 sequences are SGHRS and YFSETQ. CDR3 in amino acids: CASSLGTGRYGYTF. Written as DNA, the CDR3 is TGCGCCAGCAGCTTGGGGACAGGGCGCTATGGCTACACCTTC.